This is a list of T cell receptor beta chains from one sample in a study of human T cells and chemical hapten exposure. TCRdb reprocessed the RACE reads with MiXCR, giving one entry per CDR3 protein. This table holds roughly 71,000 distinct CDR3 sequences, around 6.3% found once. Sequences were obtained from whole blood. These receptor sequences come from a female donor in good health. Some clones in this sample may be carry-over from other donors' samples. CDR3s include the opening cysteine and the closing phenylalanine or tryptophan. Each record gives: clone size, D gene, J gene, V gene, CDR3 DNA, CDR3 protein. The D gene is left open where the match is weak. Clone size is given for some rows only: seen once, a few or many times, or a class if the clone is expanded.

abundance: -; d_gene: TRBD2; j_gene: TRBJ2-3; v_gene: TRBV5-6; CDR3nt: TGTGCCAGCAGCTTCGTAGTGGGGGGGATTGGCGATACGCAGTATTTT; CDR3aa: CASSFVVGGIGDTQYF
abundance: many; d_gene: TRBD2; j_gene: TRBJ2-1; v_gene: TRBV29-1; CDR3nt: TGCAGCGTTGGACTAGCGGTGTTAGGTGAGCAGTTCTTC; CDR3aa: CSVGLAVLGEQFF
abundance: many; d_gene: TRBD2; j_gene: TRBJ2-2; v_gene: TRBV6-5; CDR3nt: TGTGCCAGCAGTATGGGACTAGCGGGAGGGCCGAGCACCGGGGAGCTGTTTTTT; CDR3aa: CASSMGLAGGPSTGELFF
abundance: few; d_gene: TRBD1; j_gene: TRBJ1-5; v_gene: TRBV6-1; CDR3nt: TGTGCCAGCAGTTTACAGGGGAGGGATCAGCCCCAGCATTTT; CDR3aa: CASSLQGRDQPQHF
abundance: many; d_gene: TRBD2; j_gene: TRBJ2-5; v_gene: TRBV5-1; CDR3nt: TGCGCCAGCAGCTTAATAGCGGGCTCCCAAGAGACCCAGTACTTC; CDR3aa: CASSLIAGSQETQYF
abundance: many; d_gene: TRBD1; j_gene: TRBJ2-3; v_gene: TRBV5-1; CDR3nt: TGCGCCAGCAGCTTACAGGGGCGAGACACAGATACGCAGTATTTT; CDR3aa: CASSLQGRDTDTQYF
abundance: -; d_gene: -; j_gene: TRBJ1-5; v_gene: TRBV28; CDR3nt: TGTGCCAGCAGCTTCCGGGACCTTAATCAGCCCCAGCATTTT; CDR3aa: CASSFRDLNQPQHF
abundance: many; d_gene: -; j_gene: TRBJ2-7; v_gene: TRBV20-1; CDR3nt: TGCAGTGCTAGAGAGCTGGGGGGCTACGAGCAGTACTTC; CDR3aa: CSARELGGYEQYF
abundance: few; d_gene: -; j_gene: TRBJ1-1; v_gene: TRBV3-1; CDR3nt: TGTGCCAGCAGCCTCGCAAAGAAAAACACTGAAGCTTTCTTT; CDR3aa: CASSLAKKNTEAFF
abundance: many; d_gene: -; j_gene: TRBJ2-7; v_gene: TRBV10-2; CDR3nt: TGCGCCAGCAGGGACAGCTCCTACGAGCAGTACTTC; CDR3aa: CASRDSSYEQYF
abundance: -; d_gene: -; j_gene: TRBJ2-3; v_gene: TRBV28; CDR3nt: TGTGCCACCAATCGGGACACAGATACGCAGTATTTT; CDR3aa: CATNRDTDTQYF
abundance: many; d_gene: TRBD2; j_gene: TRBJ2-1; v_gene: TRBV7-3; CDR3nt: TGTGCCAGCAGTCTAGGCCCGGGACTAGTTGGGTACAATGAGCAGTTCTTC; CDR3aa: CASSLGPGLVGYNEQFF
abundance: many; d_gene: TRBD2; j_gene: TRBJ2-3; v_gene: TRBV20-1; CDR3nt: TGCAGTGCTAGAGATAAACAGCGGGAGGCTACAGATACGCAGTATTTT; CDR3aa: CSARDKQREATDTQYF
abundance: many; d_gene: TRBD2; j_gene: TRBJ2-3; v_gene: TRBV10-3; CDR3nt: TGTGCCATCAGGGGGCCTAGCGGTAGCACAGATACGCAGTATTTT; CDR3aa: CAIRGPSGSTDTQYF
abundance: many; d_gene: TRBD1; j_gene: TRBJ2-7; v_gene: TRBV28; CDR3nt: TGTGCCAGCAGTCGCCGGGACAGGGTTTACGAGCAGTACTTC; CDR3aa: CASSRRDRVYEQYF
abundance: -; d_gene: -; j_gene: TRBJ1-3; v_gene: TRBV5-4; CDR3nt: TGTGCCAGCTGGAAGGGAGGCTCTGGAAACACCATATATTTT; CDR3aa: CASWKGGSGNTIYF
abundance: -; d_gene: -; j_gene: TRBJ1-5; v_gene: TRBV23-1; CDR3nt: TGCGCCAGCAGTCAAGCGTCCCGAAGGAAGCCCCAGCATTTT; CDR3aa: CASSQASRRKPQHF
abundance: -; d_gene: -; j_gene: TRBJ2-7; v_gene: TRBV7-9; CDR3nt: TGTGCCAGCAGCGCGCGAGGGACTCCCTACGAGCAGTACTTC; CDR3aa: CASSARGTPYEQYF
abundance: -; d_gene: -; j_gene: TRBJ2-7; v_gene: TRBV25-1; CDR3nt: TGTGCCACCATAGAGGGGAACGGATACGAGCAGTACTTC; CDR3aa: CATIEGNGYEQYF
abundance: -; d_gene: -; j_gene: TRBJ2-3; v_gene: TRBV15; CDR3nt: TGTGCCACCAGCTCCCGGGATGGGCGTGACACAGATACGCAGTATTTT; CDR3aa: CATSSRDGRDTDTQYF
abundance: -; d_gene: -; j_gene: TRBJ2-4; v_gene: TRBV3-1; CDR3nt: TGTGCCAGCAGCCAAGATTATGGAAACATTCAGTACTTC; CDR3aa: CASSQDYGNIQYF
abundance: many; d_gene: -; j_gene: TRBJ2-1; v_gene: TRBV9; CDR3nt: TGTGCCAGCAGCGCCGAGGAGGGCCCCTACAATGAGCAGTTCTTC; CDR3aa: CASSAEEGPYNEQFF
abundance: many; d_gene: -; j_gene: TRBJ1-4; v_gene: TRBV25-1; CDR3nt: TGTGCCAGCAGTCCGGGGCAGCATAATGAAAAACTGTTTTTT; CDR3aa: CASSPGQHNEKLFF
abundance: many; d_gene: -; j_gene: TRBJ1-5; v_gene: TRBV2; CDR3nt: TGTGCCAGCAGTGAACGCGAAGGGCATCAGCCCCAGCATTTT; CDR3aa: CASSEREGHQPQHF
abundance: many; d_gene: -; j_gene: TRBJ1-6; v_gene: TRBV10-3; CDR3nt: TGTGCCATCAGTGAGGGAGGGGACCTCCACTTT; CDR3aa: CAISEGGDLHF
abundance: many; d_gene: -; j_gene: TRBJ2-4; v_gene: TRBV7-8; CDR3nt: TGTGCCAGCAGCTTATTCCGAGACGGACAAGCCAAAAACATTCAGTACTTC; CDR3aa: CASSLFRDGQAKNIQYF
abundance: many; d_gene: -; j_gene: TRBJ1-3; v_gene: TRBV28; CDR3nt: TGTGCCAGCAGTTCTGCGGACTTCTCTGGAAACACCATATATTTT; CDR3aa: CASSSADFSGNTIYF
abundance: -; d_gene: -; j_gene: TRBJ2-4; v_gene: TRBV9; CDR3nt: TGTGCCAGCAGCGTAAGAGGAGGGCGGGAATCTGACAAAAACATTCAGTACTTC; CDR3aa: CASSVRGGRESDKNIQYF
abundance: many; d_gene: TRBD1; j_gene: TRBJ1-1; v_gene: TRBV6-5; CDR3nt: TGTGCCAGCAGTCGACCGGGACAGGAGTCGGCACTCCCTGAAGCTTTCTTT; CDR3aa: CASSRPGQESALPEAFF
abundance: many; d_gene: -; j_gene: TRBJ2-6; v_gene: TRBV7-3; CDR3nt: TGTGCCAGTAGCTCTGGGGCCAACGTCCTGACTTTC; CDR3aa: CASSSGANVLTF
abundance: few; d_gene: -; j_gene: TRBJ2-1; v_gene: TRBV15; CDR3nt: TGTGCCACCAGCAGAGATTACCTCTCCGGTGAGCAGTTCTTC; CDR3aa: CATSRDYLSGEQFF
abundance: many; d_gene: -; j_gene: TRBJ2-1; v_gene: TRBV7-2; CDR3nt: TGTGCCAGCAGCGCGGGACTTGCCTACAATGAGCAGTTCTTC; CDR3aa: CASSAGLAYNEQFF
abundance: many; d_gene: -; j_gene: TRBJ2-5; v_gene: TRBV21-1; CDR3nt: TGTGCCAGCAGCAAAAAATTGGGACTACAAGAGACCCAGTACTTC; CDR3aa: CASSKKLGLQETQYF
abundance: many; d_gene: -; j_gene: TRBJ1-1; v_gene: TRBV14; CDR3nt: TGTGCCAGCAGCCAAGTCCAGGCTGAAGCTTTCTTT; CDR3aa: CASSQVQAEAFF
abundance: many; d_gene: TRBD1; j_gene: TRBJ1-5; v_gene: TRBV29-1; CDR3nt: TGCAGCGTTTGGACAGGGAGCGGCAATCAGCCCCAGCATTTT; CDR3aa: CSVWTGSGNQPQHF
abundance: many; d_gene: -; j_gene: TRBJ2-3; v_gene: TRBV20-1; CDR3nt: TGCAGTGCGAGGAAGTTTAGCGGAGATAGCACAGATACGCAGTATTTT; CDR3aa: CSARKFSGDSTDTQYF
abundance: few; d_gene: -; j_gene: TRBJ2-6; v_gene: TRBV12-3/TRBV12-4; CDR3nt: TGTGCCAGCAGTTTAGGCTCTGGGGCCAACGTCCTGACTTTC; CDR3aa: CASSLGSGANVLTF
abundance: -; d_gene: -; j_gene: TRBJ2-1; v_gene: TRBV5-4; CDR3nt: TGTGCCAGCAGCTTAGTGGGAGTGGAGTTCTTC; CDR3aa: CASSLVGVEFF
abundance: many; d_gene: -; j_gene: TRBJ1-1; v_gene: TRBV28; CDR3nt: TGTGCCAGCAGTTTCGGCGGGGCGAGGGGAACTGAAGCTTTCTTT; CDR3aa: CASSFGGARGTEAFF
abundance: few; d_gene: -; j_gene: TRBJ2-3; v_gene: TRBV10-2; CDR3nt: TGCGCCAGCACGAATAGGAGGGCCACAGATACGCAGTATTTT; CDR3aa: CASTNRRATDTQYF
abundance: -; d_gene: TRBD1; j_gene: TRBJ2-3; v_gene: TRBV11-1; CDR3nt: TGTGCCAGCACGGGACAGGGGTTCCCAGATACGCAGTATTTT; CDR3aa: CASTGQGFPDTQYF
abundance: many; d_gene: TRBD2; j_gene: TRBJ2-3; v_gene: TRBV5-1; CDR3nt: TGCGCCAGCAGCTCCGATTCGGTAGCGGGAGCAAGCACAGATACGCAGTATTTT; CDR3aa: CASSSDSVAGASTDTQYF
abundance: many; d_gene: TRBD2; j_gene: TRBJ2-1; v_gene: TRBV24-1; CDR3nt: TGTGCCACCAGTGATCTGGGGGGACTAGCGGGAGAGGAGCAGTTCTTC; CDR3aa: CATSDLGGLAGEEQFF
abundance: -; d_gene: -; j_gene: TRBJ2-2; v_gene: TRBV12-3/TRBV12-4; CDR3nt: TGTGCCAGCAGTCCGGGGCCAAACGGCGGGGAGCTGTTTTTT; CDR3aa: CASSPGPNGGELFF
abundance: -; d_gene: -; j_gene: TRBJ2-7; v_gene: TRBV7-2; CDR3nt: TGTGCCAGCAGCTTTGACCGGGACGCCCACTACGAGCAGTACTTC; CDR3aa: CASSFDRDAHYEQYF
abundance: many; d_gene: -; j_gene: TRBJ1-1; v_gene: TRBV5-1; CDR3nt: TGCGCCAGCAGCTTGCGACCTTCGGTAAGCACTGAAGCTTTCTTT; CDR3aa: CASSLRPSVSTEAFF
abundance: few; d_gene: -; j_gene: TRBJ2-2; v_gene: TRBV11-2; CDR3nt: TGTGCCAGCAGTCCCCTCGGGCGGGAAGCCGGGGAGCTGTTTTTT; CDR3aa: CASSPLGREAGELFF
abundance: -; d_gene: -; j_gene: TRBJ2-7; v_gene: TRBV28; CDR3nt: TGTGCCAGCAGCCAGGCCCCGGGGGACAACGAGCAGTACTTC; CDR3aa: CASSQAPGDNEQYF
abundance: many; d_gene: TRBD2; j_gene: TRBJ2-7; v_gene: TRBV5-1; CDR3nt: TGCGCCAGCAGCTTGGCCGGGACTAGCGGAACCTACGAGCAGTACTTC; CDR3aa: CASSLAGTSGTYEQYF
abundance: many; d_gene: -; j_gene: TRBJ1-1; v_gene: TRBV20-1; CDR3nt: TGCAGTGCAGACAACAGGGTCCCCACTGAAGCTTTCTTT; CDR3aa: CSADNRVPTEAFF
abundance: -; d_gene: -; j_gene: TRBJ2-2; v_gene: TRBV5-1; CDR3nt: TGCGCCAGCAGCTTGTCCGGCAGGGCGAGCACCGGGGAGCTGTTTTTT; CDR3aa: CASSLSGRASTGELFF
abundance: many; d_gene: TRBD1; j_gene: TRBJ1-1; v_gene: TRBV10-3; CDR3nt: TGTGCCATCAGTGATGACAGGGTGGGTGAAGCTTTCTTT; CDR3aa: CAISDDRVGEAFF
abundance: few; d_gene: TRBD2; j_gene: TRBJ2-1; v_gene: TRBV9; CDR3nt: TGTGCCAGCAGCGGAACAACCGGGACTAGTTCAAATGAGCAGTTCTTC; CDR3aa: CASSGTTGTSSNEQFF
abundance: -; d_gene: TRBD2; j_gene: TRBJ2-7; v_gene: TRBV28; CDR3nt: TGTGCCAGCAGTTTAAACGGACTAGCGGGCTACGAGCAGTACTTC; CDR3aa: CASSLNGLAGYEQYF
abundance: -; d_gene: -; j_gene: TRBJ1-2; v_gene: TRBV28; CDR3nt: TGTGCCAGCAGTTTCACGCAGAACTATGGCTACACCTTC; CDR3aa: CASSFTQNYGYTF
abundance: many; d_gene: -; j_gene: TRBJ2-3; v_gene: TRBV5-6; CDR3nt: TGTGCCAGCAGCTTGGTTAAGACACGCACAGATACGCAGTATTTT; CDR3aa: CASSLVKTRTDTQYF